This section outlines one T cell receptor (beta chain) sequence together with its context. This clone was observed a handful of times. Its antigen target is currently unknown. Nothing much larger sits one base from this clone, and base qualities are not available. These data originate in a study of shared T cell receptors in the human thymus (dated by TCRdb to the early 2020s). Context from the whole study: The study examined how the human thymus generates shared, self-reactive T-cell receptor alpha chains.

Library method: the immunoSEQ multiplex PCR assay. TCRdb holds this immuneACCESS table with in-frame rearrangements only. Some clones are missing; in checked studies, unresolved V genes explain under half, and the rest has no known cause. Here the sample has approximately 760,000 clones; approximately 85% occur a single time. Approximately 0.01% of the sample rests with the top ten. The germline V gene specifies SGHDT as CDR1 and YYEEEE as CDR2. Relative to germline, V is 1 base shorter and J is 1 base shorter, with 8 bases between their ends. The CDR3 starts with the cysteine, ends with the phenylalanine, and has 14 residues. The only DNA kept is the CDR3, 42 bases in frame from the first base. These sequences were also reported in another study, on human thymus T cells. From that second study: Immunologically healthy infants undergoing open corrective cardiac surgery for congenital heart defects in Finland were used as donors. Thymus tissue was collected as surgical resects that were removed during corrective cardiac surgery. Both the thymic and the peripheral blood repertoires appeared to show biased V and J gene segment usage. The related research found that thymic TCR repertoires overlapped highly between unrelated individuals. The study described the TCR alpha and beta repertoires in under ten infant thymus samples and a few matching peripheral blood samples. Donor ages ranging from about 7 to 250 days were recorded, and five to seven male and a couple of female infants were included in the cohort. Thymocytes were freed from the tissue by mechanical means and kept at -70 degrees C as pellets of roughly 9-30 million cells. A QIAsymphony instrument was used to extract genomic DNA from the frozen cell pellets. The immunoSEQ multiplex PCR assay was used to amplify the TCRB and TCRAD loci from a standardized quantity of quality-controlled genomic DNA. Amplicons spanned the V(D)J region at a length sufficient to cover the CDR3 and identify V and J genes. Through the commercial immunoSEQ service, the amplicons were sequenced on an Illumina platform. Primer bias and sequencing errors were corrected as previously described, and TCRAD and TCRB were defined on the basis of the IMGT database. immunoSEQ Analyzer 3.0 and VDJTools were used for repertoire analysis, which covered basic statistics, V/J segment usage, diversity estimates, rarefaction and pairwise overlap. Diversity was estimated with Chao1, ChaoE, Efron-Thisted, Shannon and inverse Simpson indices, and also on datasets down-sampled to the smallest sample. For repertoire overlap, CDR3 nucleotide sequence, V gene and J gene had to match strictly, and clustering was done by Jaccard-based multidimensional scaling. On average, roughly 800,000 unique TCRB clonotypes were obtained from thymus samples, compared with roughly 84,000 from blood samples.

The TCR was taken from a girl under three years old with a congenital heart defect. Donor details come from another sample of the same person, matched by shared clones. The chain is assembled from TRBV5-6 and TRBJ1-1, with TRBD1 as a weak D call on 5 bases. The specimen sequenced was thymocytes. At the DNA level, the sequence is TGTGCCAGCAGCTTGTATAGGGGGAACACTGAAGCTTTCTTT. It translates to CASSLYRGNTEAFF.